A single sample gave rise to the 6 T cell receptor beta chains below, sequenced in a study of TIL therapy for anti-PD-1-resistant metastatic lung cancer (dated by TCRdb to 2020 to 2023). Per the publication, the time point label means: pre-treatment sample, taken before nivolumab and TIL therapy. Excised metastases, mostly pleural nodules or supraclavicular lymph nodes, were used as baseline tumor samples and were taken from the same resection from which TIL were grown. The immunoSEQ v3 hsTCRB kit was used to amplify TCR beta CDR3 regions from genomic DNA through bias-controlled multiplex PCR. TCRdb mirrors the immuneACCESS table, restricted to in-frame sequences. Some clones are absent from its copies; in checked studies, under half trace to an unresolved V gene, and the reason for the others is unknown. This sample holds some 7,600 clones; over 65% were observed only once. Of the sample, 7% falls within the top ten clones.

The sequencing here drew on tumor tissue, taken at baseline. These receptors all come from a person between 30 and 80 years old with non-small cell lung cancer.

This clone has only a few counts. The CDR3 sequence: CASSPGGDRTYEQYF. The CDR3, as DNA: TGTGCCAGCAGCCCAGGAGGGGACCGTACCTACGAGCAGTACTTC. V gene TRBV5-4 combines with J gene TRBJ2-7; TRBD2 might be the D (6 bases). CDR3 length: 15 residues. CDR1 SGHNT and CDR2 YYREEE come from the germline V gene (reference sequence). Trimming cost V 4 bases and J 2 bases, with 16 bases left between them.

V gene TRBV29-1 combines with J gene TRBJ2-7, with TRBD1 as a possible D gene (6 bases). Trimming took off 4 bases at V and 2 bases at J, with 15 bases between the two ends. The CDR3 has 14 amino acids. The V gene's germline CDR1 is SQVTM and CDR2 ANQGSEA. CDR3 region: CSVASADRAYEQYF. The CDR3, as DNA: TGCAGCGTTGCTTCCGCGGACAGAGCCTACGAGCAGTACTTC.

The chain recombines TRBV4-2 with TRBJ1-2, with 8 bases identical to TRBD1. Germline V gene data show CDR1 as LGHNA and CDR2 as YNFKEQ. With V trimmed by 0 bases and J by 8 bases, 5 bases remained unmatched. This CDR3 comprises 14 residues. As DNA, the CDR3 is TGTGCCAGCAGCCAAGAGCAGGGGGCGAAAGGCTACACCTTC. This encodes CASSQEQGAKGYTF.

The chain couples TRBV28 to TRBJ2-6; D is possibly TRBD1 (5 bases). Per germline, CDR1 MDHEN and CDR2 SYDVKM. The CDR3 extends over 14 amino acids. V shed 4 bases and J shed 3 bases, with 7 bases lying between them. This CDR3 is CASSSRVGANVLTF. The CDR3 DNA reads TGTGCCAGCAGTTCCAGGGTTGGGGCCAACGTCCTGACTTTC. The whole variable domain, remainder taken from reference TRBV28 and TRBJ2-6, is DVKVTQSSRYLVKRTGEKVFLECVQDMDHENMFWYRQDPGLGLRLIYFSYDVKMKEKGDIPEGYSVSREKKERFSLILESASTNQTSMYLCASSSRVGANVLTFGAGSRLTVL.

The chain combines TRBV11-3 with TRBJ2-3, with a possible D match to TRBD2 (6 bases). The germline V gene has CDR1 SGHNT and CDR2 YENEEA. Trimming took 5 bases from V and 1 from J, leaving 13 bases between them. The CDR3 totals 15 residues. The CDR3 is CASSPGLGGTDTQYF. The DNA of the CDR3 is TGTGCCAGCAGCCCGGGACTGGGTGGCACAGATACGCAGTATTTT.

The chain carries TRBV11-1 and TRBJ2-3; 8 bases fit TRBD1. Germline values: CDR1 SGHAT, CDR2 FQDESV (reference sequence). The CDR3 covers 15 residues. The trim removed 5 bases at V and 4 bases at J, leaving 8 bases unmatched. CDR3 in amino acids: CASSLQGAIADTQYF. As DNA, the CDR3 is TGTGCCAGCAGCCTGCAGGGGGCGATTGCAGATACGCAGTATTTT. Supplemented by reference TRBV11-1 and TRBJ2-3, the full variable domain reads EAEVAQSPRYKITEKSQAVAFWCDPISGHATLYWYRQILGQGPELLVQFQDESVVDDSQLPKDRFSAERLKGVDSTLKIQPAELGDSAMYLCASSLQGAIADTQYFGPGTRLTVL.